The present TCR beta chain was sequenced within a study of vaccination effects on CD4 cells after COVID-19 (dated by TCRdb to between 2021 and 2024). For context, the study as a whole: In the ViraFEST assay, PBMC were stimulated with viral peptide pools, and antigen-specific CD4+ T cell clonotypes were then identified by expansion using TCR sequencing. Altogether, around 11 COVID-19 convalescent patients and several SARS-CoV-2-naive healthy vaccine recipients made up the full study. Two million PBMC per well were cultured with about 9.6 ug/ml peptides in IMDM containing 5% human AB serum, approximately 9.9 IU/ml IL-2 and gentamicin. In both COVID-19 convalescent patients and infection-naive vaccine recipients, the study compared SARS-CoV-2 spike-specific CD4+ TCR repertoires from before mRNA vaccination with those from after it. Cultures from other donors in the study were sequenced with the Oncomine TCR Beta short-read assay on an Illumina iSeq 100. Two doses of either the BNT162b2 or the mRNA-1273 mRNA SARS-CoV-2 vaccine were administered to participants. Overall results and qualifications from the work: At late post-vaccination timepoints, both infection-induced and vaccine-induced clones showed marked clonal contraction, consistent with waning T cell responses. Among healthy vaccine recipients, nearly all vaccine-induced clones were SARS-CoV-2 mono-reactive, and just 1 of 255 was cross-reactive with common cold coronaviruses. Limitations of the study were the small number of convalescent patients and the absence of early post-infection timepoints.

In regard to this clone: The target of this receptor is not known. Qualities for individual bases were not recorded, and no much larger clone is one base off.

To prepare the library, the immunoSEQ multiplex PCR assay was applied. DNA from the cultured and isolated CD4+ T cells underwent TCR beta CDR3 sequencing. The study's processing was this. Non-productive TCR sequences were discarded, and reads were trimmed to the CDR3 region, with only CDR3s of 7 or more amino acids retained. Antigen-specific clonotypes were identified with the MANAFEST web app by comparing expansion in peptide wells against reference cultures. To count as positive, a clone had to show expansion at FDR<0.05 compared with the reference and with all other wells, an odds ratio above 5, and a frequency above 0.1% in two replicate wells. Clonotypes significantly expanded in SARS-CoV-2 spike wells and in at least one common cold coronavirus spike condition were defined as cross-reactive. CDR3 similarity was assessed by Levenshtein distance with the stringdist R package, and unrooted trees were built with ape in R 3.6.1. Sourced from immuneACCESS, this table was stored by TCRdb with only in-frame sequences that have V and J called. A share of the clones is absent; for the studies checked, an unresolved V gene accounts for under half, and the remainder has no known explanation. The V and J calls and clone size were taken over from that table, and D and trimming were inferred from the DNA. For this sample the table gives tens of thousands of clones, of which around 77% were detected only once. The biggest ten clones account for roughly 2% of the sample.

Looking up the germline V gene yields CDR1 SGHRS and CDR2 YFSETQ. The germline ends are 13 bases apart after V is trimmed by 4 bases and J by 2 bases. From the cysteine up to the valine, the CDR3 has a length of 14 residues. CDR3 DNA only is kept here, 42 bases in frame from base 1. After more than nine days of culture, CD4+ T cells were isolated with the EasySep CD4+ T cell isolation kit. None of the healthy vaccine recipients had a prior SARS-CoV-2 infection, which was confirmed by nucleocapsid antibody tests that came back negative both before and after vaccination. On days 3 and 7, half of the culture medium was replaced with fresh IL-2-containing medium. Unless noted otherwise, every peptide stimulation condition was grown in triplicate wells. PBMC were separated from whole blood using Ficoll-Paque Plus gradient centrifugation and were then either cryopreserved at -140C or used fresh. Genomic DNA was extracted from cultured CD4+ T cells with the QIAamp micro DNA kit.

This receptor was identified in a human donor who received a COVID-19 vaccine. The V and J genes are TRBV5-1 and TRBJ2-7, with the D gene too uncertain to name. The source material was CD4+ T cells from PBMCs cultured without peptide, sampled before COVID-19 vaccination. CDR3 reads: CASSLNLGAYEQYV. The nucleotide sequence is TGCGCCAGCAGCCTCAATCTCGGAGCCTACGAGCAGTACGTC.